The 21 T cell receptor beta chains below come from one sample, sequenced in a study of CD8+CD57+ T cells in acquired aplastic anemia. CDR3 and TCR beta VDJ profiling relied on genomic DNA as the template. Via MiXCR, TCRdb re-called the reads, giving one row per CDR3 protein. The sample yields approximately 150,000 distinct CDR3 sequences, roughly two thirds seen once. Those patients picked for sequencing had displayed CD8+CD57+ cell expansion on flow cytometry. Sequenced: sorted CD4+, CD8+, or CD8+CD57+ T cells (not recorded which) from PBMCs. The receptors were gathered from a human donor with aplastic anemia.

This chain joins TRBV7-8 and TRBJ2-7; no clear D gene. The CDR3 loop spans 14 amino acids. With 5 bases removed from V and 6 bases from J, the gap between germline ends came to 17 bases. Germline values: CDR1 SGHVS, CDR2 FQNEAQ. CDR3 region: CASSPGTGWGEQYF. The CDR3, as DNA: TGTGCCAGCAGCCCCGGTACGGGCTGGGGCGAGCAGTACTTC.

The chain combines TRBV10-2 with TRBJ2-7; no firm D call. CDR1 is WSHSY and CDR2 is SAAADI in the germline V gene. CDR3 length: 11 amino acids. Trimming took 3 bases from V and 2 from J, leaving 2 bases between them. The CDR3 protein is CASSETYEQYV. The CDR3 coding sequence is TGCGCCAGCAGTGAAACCTACGAGCAGTACGTC.

The chain carries TRBV6-2 or TRBV6-3 and TRBJ1-5; the match to TRBD1 covers 7 bases. V gave up 7 bases and J gave up 5 bases; unmatched junction bases: 5. CDR3 length equals 13 residues. From germline, CDR1 is MNHEY and CDR2 SVGEGT. The CDR3 reads CASNPQGDQPQHF. The CDR3 nucleotides are TGTGCCAGCAACCCCCAGGGGGATCAGCCCCAGCATTTT.

This chain joins TRBV5-6 and TRBJ2-5; a weak D match, TRBD1 (5 bases). The CDR3 totals 12 residues. The V and J ends lost 6 bases and 4 bases respectively, with 10 bases between them. Per germline, CDR1 SGHDT and CDR2 YYEEEE. Here the CDR3 reads CASTQGVETQYF. In DNA form, the CDR3 reads TGTGCCAGCACCCAGGGTGTAGAGACCCAGTACTTC.

V is TRBV7-2 and J is TRBJ1-1, with D tentatively TRBD1 (5 bases). The germline V and J ends were trimmed by 3 bases and 4 bases, with 18 bases remaining between them. Germline V gene lookup returns CDR1 SGHTA and CDR2 FQGNSA. The CDR3 is 16 amino acids. For the CDR3, the DNA is TGTGCCAGCAGCTTCGCCCCTCAAGGGGTGGGCACTGAAGCTTTCTTT. This translates into CASSFAPQGVGTEAFF. Complete variable domain (other parts from reference TRBV7-2 and TRBJ1-1): GAGVSQSPSNKVTEKGKDVELRCDPISGHTALYWYRQSLGQGLEFLIYFQGNSAPDKSGLPSDRFSAERTGGSVSTLTIQRTQQEDSAVYLCASSFAPQGVGTEAFFGQGTRLTVV.

The rearrangement joins TRBV7-3 to TRBJ1-2; 9 bases agree with TRBD1. J gave up 8 bases and V 4 bases, and 5 bases lay outside the gene matches. The V gene's germline CDR1 is SGHTA and CDR2 FQGTGA. The CDR3 extends over 13 amino acids. The CDR3 DNA is TGTGCCAGCAGCTCTGACAGGGGGAGAGGCTACACCTTC. This codes for CASSSDRGRGYTF.

As DNA, the CDR3 is TGTGCCAGCAGTCCAGACACAACACTACTCTGGGGCGCCAACGTCCTGACTTTC. Protein sequence: CASSPDTTLLWGANVLTF. This chain connects TRBV12-3 or TRBV12-4 to TRBJ2-6; a possible D gene is TRBD1 (5 bases). The CDR3 has 18 residues. V lost 5 bases and J 7 bases, leaving 24 bases between the germline ends.

The chain has TRBV20-1 and TRBJ2-5; 11 bases fit TRBD2. Trimming at V came to 7 bases and at J to 0 bases, leaving 4 bases not matched to a gene. CDR3 length equals 14 residues. Germline V gene sequence: CDR1 DFQATT, CDR2 SNEGSKA (reference sequence). The CDR3: CSVLAGGDQETQYF. Here the CDR3 DNA reads TGCAGTGTATTAGCGGGGGGGGACCAAGAGACCCAGTACTTC.

The chain joins TRBV7-9 to TRBJ1-2; D gene ambiguous. Trimming stripped 5 bases from V and 1 base from J, with 11 bases between. The CDR3 loop spans 14 amino acids. Germline lookup yields CDR1 SEHNR and CDR2 FQNEAQ (reference sequence). The CDR3 DNA reads as TGTGCCAGCAGCCCGGGCAGGAATAACTATGGCTACACCTTC. Its translation: CASSPGRNNYGYTF. Looking up the rest from reference TRBV7-9 and TRBJ1-2 gives the full variable domain: DTGVSQNPRHKITKRGQNVTFRCDPISEHNRLYWYRQTLGQGPEFLTYFQNEAQLEKSRLLSDRFSAERPKGSFSTLEIQRTEQGDSAMYLCASSPGRNNYGYTFGSGTRLTVV.

As regards this clonotype: One end of the junction does not line up with germline, which may come from a read error. This chain's CDR3 is CASSSGLNYNEQFF. As DNA, the CDR3 is TGTGCTAGCAGCTCTGGACTAAACTACAATGAGCAGTTCTTC. The chain carries TRBV7-7 and TRBJ2-1, with D perhaps matching TRBD2 (6 bases). Germline V CDR1 and CDR2: SSHAT, FNYEAQ (reference sequence). This CDR3 has 14 residues.

The chain couples TRBV7-2 to TRBJ1-2; no reliable D call. The germline gives CDR1 SGHTA, CDR2 FQGNSA. Trimming cost V 0 bases and J 2 bases, with 4 bases left between them. The CDR3 loop spans 13 amino acids. The chain's CDR3 is CASSLAENYGYTF. For the CDR3, the DNA is TGTGCCAGCAGCTTAGCAGAAAACTATGGCTACACCTTC.

The chain uses TRBV29-1 and TRBJ2-7; D might be TRBD2 (6 bases). The CDR3 is 12 amino acids. Trimming removed 3 bases at V and 3 bases at J, with 9 bases between. Germline V gene sequence: CDR1 SQVTM, CDR2 ANQGSEA. The DNA for the CDR3 is TGCAGCGTTGAGACTAGGAACTACGAGCAGTACTTC. Its translation is CSVETRNYEQYF.

V and J are TRBV19 and TRBJ2-7; TRBD1 or TRBD2 may be the D gene (5 bases each). The CDR3 is 14 residues long. Germline V gene sequence: CDR1 LNHDA, CDR2 SQIVND (reference sequence). Trimming cost V 3 bases and J 2 bases, with 11 bases left between them. CDR3 protein: CASSIGASTYEQYF. The CDR3 DNA reads as TGTGCCAGTAGTATCGGGGCCAGTACCTACGAGCAGTACTTC.

V usage is TRBV24-1 and J usage is TRBJ2-1, with a weak D call TRBD1 (6 bases). The germline CDR1 and CDR2 sequences are KGHDR and SFDVKD. The V gene lost 5 bases and the J gene lost 4 bases, with 11 bases spanning the gap. This CDR3 is built from 14 residues. Here the CDR3 reads CATSGRGPYNEQFF. The CDR3 DNA reads TGTGCCACCAGTGGCAGGGGACCATACAATGAGCAGTTCTTC.

V usage is TRBV24-1 and J usage is TRBJ2-1; 8 bases line up with TRBD1. The CDR3 runs to 13 residues. The V gene's germline CDR1 is KGHDR and CDR2 SFDVKD. The V and J ends lost 7 bases and 4 bases, in that order; junction bases with no gene match: 2. CDR3 nucleotides: TGTGCCACCAGCCGACAGGGGTACAATGAGCAGTTCTTC. This encodes CATSRQGYNEQFF.

V is TRBV20-1 and J is TRBJ2-3; D not certain. Trimming cost V 1 base and J 1 base, with 3 bases left between them. Germline CDR1 DFQATT, CDR2 SNEGSKA (reference sequence). The CDR3 sequence is 12 residues long. DNA of the CDR3: TGCAGTGCTAGAGCGGGCACAGATACGCAGTATTTT. Its translation is CSARAGTDTQYF.

J is TRBJ1-1 and V is TRBV20-1, with a tentative D call TRBD1 (5 bases). This CDR3 spans 14 amino acids. Germline V lookup: CDR1 DFQATT, CDR2 SNEGSKA (reference sequence). Trimming stripped 0 bases from V and 4 bases from J, with 12 bases between. CDR3 amino acids: CSARDRVEGTEAFF. In DNA, the CDR3 is TGCAGTGCTAGAGACAGGGTAGAGGGCACTGAAGCTTTCTTT.

This clonotype was detected only a few times. The chain carries TRBV15 and TRBJ1-4; a weak D match, TRBD1 (5 bases). Germline assignment: CDR1 LNHNV and CDR2 YYDKDF (reference sequence). CDR3 length: 15 amino acids. The germline V and J ends were trimmed by 1 base and 11 bases, with 17 bases remaining between them. The chain's CDR3 is CATSRGQGLRTKLFF. As DNA, the CDR3 is TGTGCCACCAGCAGAGGGCAGGGCCTCCGCACTAAACTGTTTTTT.

This clonotype was detected only once. This chain links TRBV7-3 with TRBJ2-7; 10 bases line up with TRBD2. V lost 0 bases and J lost 4; bases outside the gene matches: 3. Germline V lookup: CDR1 SGHTA, CDR2 FQGTGA. The CDR3 sequence is 15 residues long. CDR3: CASSLTSGGRYEQYF. Here the CDR3 DNA reads TGTGCCAGCAGCTTAACTAGCGGGGGGCGGTACGAGCAGTACTTC.

The chain links TRBV2 to TRBJ2-1; the match to TRBD2 covers 8 bases. Trimming at V came to 2 bases and at J to 6 bases, leaving 6 bases not matched to a gene. This CDR3 has 15 amino acids. Germline CDR1 is SNHLY and CDR2 is FYNNEI. This CDR3 reads CASSENSGVRNEQFF. As DNA, the CDR3 is TGTGCCAGCAGTGAAAATAGCGGGGTCCGCAATGAGCAGTTCTTC.

Comments on this clonotype: Germline and junction disagree at one end, which may indicate a read error. The chain has TRBV19 and TRBJ2-3; 10 bases fit TRBD2. Looked up from germline, CDR1 is LNHDA and CDR2 is SQIVND (reference sequence). The CDR3 is 18 amino acids. CDR3 nucleotide sequence: TGTGCCAGCAGCCTGGCCGGAGGAGCGGGAGGGCGCACAGGTACGCAGTATTTT. It specifies CASSLAGGAGGRTGTQYF.